This T cell receptor beta chain emerged from a study of blood T cell repertoires in COVID-19 (dated by TCRdb to 2019 to 2021). About the investigation overall: The collaborator samples originated in the United States, Italy and Spain and spanned the acute and convalescent phases of COVID-19. A freely available public database, intended as a resource for researchers studying the immune response to SARS-CoV-2, is where the repertoires were released. Nearly every sample came with metadata listing a de-identified subject ID, COVID-19 status, age in years and sex. The samples were drawn from the first 160 participants of the ongoing ImmuneRACE study and from 1,254 subjects provided by 6 global collaborators. The dataset comprised deeply sampled blood TCRbeta repertoires from subjects exposed to, actively infected with, or recovered from COVID-19. Where available, HLA class I and class II types were obtained from metadata supplied by the sample provider rather than from assay-based typing. The prospective study material was composed of cDNA or gDNA derived from T cells, B-cell-depleted T cells, or PBMCs. General findings and caveats noted by the study authors: The amount of clinical and demographic metadata varied by source and participant and was provided uncurated.

Each collaborating institution followed its own protocols to collect whole blood in K2EDTA tubes. For TCRbeta analysis, collaborators shipped samples in one of three forms: frozen whole blood, isolated PBMCs, or DNA extracted from either of those sample types. From the cysteine up to the phenylalanine, the CDR3 has a length of 15 residues. Only CDR3 DNA remains: 45 bases, in frame from the first base. From the germline V gene, CDR1 is SGHRS and CDR2 is YFSETQ. Trimming removed 3 bases from V and 4 bases from J; the gene matches leave 6 bases unexplained. The immunoSEQ Assay, a bias-controlled multiplex PCR, was used to amplify TCRbeta CDR3 regions from genomic DNA. The source study handled its data this way. The number of nucleated cells in each sample was estimated from the amplification of reference gene primers within the assay. Sequence reads were collapsed and filtered to measure the absolute abundance of every unique TCRbeta CDR3 rearrangement. Productive Simpson clonality was computed per sample as the square root of Simpson's diversity index over productive rearrangements. TCRdb's version of the immuneACCESS table is confined to in-frame rearrangements and falls short of the full clone set. An unresolved V gene accounts for under half of the shortfall where checked; the remainder is of unknown origin. Clone size and the V and J calls come from that table; the DNA yielded D and trimming. The sample contains around 58,000 clones, roughly 85% of them found a single time. Approximately 20% of the sample rests with the top ten.

On this clone: Its target antigen remains unknown. No qualities accompany the bases; no much larger clone lies one base away.

The sequenced sample was peripheral blood. The sequence derives from a human donor in a cohort sampled during active COVID-19. The rearrangement joined TRBV5-1 to TRBJ2-5; 10 middle bases align to TRBD2. The base sequence is TGCGCCAGCAGCTCCCTAGCGGGGGAGGTAGAGACCCAGTACTTC. This codes for CASSSLAGEVETQYF.